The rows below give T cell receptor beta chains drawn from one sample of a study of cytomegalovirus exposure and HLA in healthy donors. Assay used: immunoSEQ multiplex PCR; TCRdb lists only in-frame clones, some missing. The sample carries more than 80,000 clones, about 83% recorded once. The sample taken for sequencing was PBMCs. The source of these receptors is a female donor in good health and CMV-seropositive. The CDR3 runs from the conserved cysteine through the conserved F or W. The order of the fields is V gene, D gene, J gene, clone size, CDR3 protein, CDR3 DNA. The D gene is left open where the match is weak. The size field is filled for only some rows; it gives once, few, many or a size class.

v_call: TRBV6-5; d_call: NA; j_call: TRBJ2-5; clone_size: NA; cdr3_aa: CASSRATGQETQYF; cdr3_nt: TGTGCCAGCAGCAGAGCGACAGGACAAGAGACCCAGTACTTC
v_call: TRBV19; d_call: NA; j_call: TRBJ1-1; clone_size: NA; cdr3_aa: CASSIGGGNTEAFF; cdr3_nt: TGTGCCAGTAGTATAGGAGGGGGGAACACTGAAGCTTTCTTT
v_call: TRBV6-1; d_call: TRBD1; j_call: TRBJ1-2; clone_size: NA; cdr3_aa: CASSDRGRDGYTF; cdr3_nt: TGTGCCAGCAGTGACAGGGGGCGTGATGGCTACACCTTC
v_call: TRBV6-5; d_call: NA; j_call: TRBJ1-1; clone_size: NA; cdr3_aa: CASSYSSPGTEAFF; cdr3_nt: TGTGCCAGCAGTTACTCGAGCCCGGGAACTGAAGCTTTCTTT
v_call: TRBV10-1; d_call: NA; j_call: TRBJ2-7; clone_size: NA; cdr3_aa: CASSVSTYEQYF; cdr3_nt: TGCGCCAGCAGTGTTTCAACCTACGAGCAGTACTTC
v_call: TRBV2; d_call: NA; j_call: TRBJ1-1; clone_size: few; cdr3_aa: CASVREGTEAFF; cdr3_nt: TGTGCCAGCGTCAGGGAAGGCACTGAAGCTTTCTTT
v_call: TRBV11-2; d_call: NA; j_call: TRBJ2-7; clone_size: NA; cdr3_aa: CASSFLKDYNSYEQYF; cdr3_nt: TGTGCCAGCAGCTTCCTGAAGGACTACAACTCCTACGAGCAGTACTTC
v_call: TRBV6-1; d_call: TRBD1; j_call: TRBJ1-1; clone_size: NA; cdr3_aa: CVTSPQGVNTEAFF; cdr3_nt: TGTGTCACCTCCCCCCAGGGGGTGAACACTGAAGCTTTCTTT
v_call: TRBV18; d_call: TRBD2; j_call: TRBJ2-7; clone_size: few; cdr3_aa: CASSRLGTQREGAEQYF; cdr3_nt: TGTGCCAGCTCACGGCTTGGGACCCAGCGGGAGGGCGCCGAGCAGTACTTC
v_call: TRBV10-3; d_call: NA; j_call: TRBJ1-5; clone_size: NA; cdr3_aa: CAISESSGGNQPQHF; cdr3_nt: TGTGCCATCAGTGAGTCCTCAGGGGGCAATCAGCCCCAGCATTTT
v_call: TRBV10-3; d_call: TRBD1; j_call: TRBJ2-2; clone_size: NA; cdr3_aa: CAISEGQGRRTGELFF; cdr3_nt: TGTGCCATCAGTGAGGGACAGGGTCGTCGGACCGGGGAGCTGTTTTTT
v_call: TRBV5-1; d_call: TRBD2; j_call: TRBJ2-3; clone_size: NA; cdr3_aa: CASSLKTSGGADTQYF; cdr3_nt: TGCGCCAGCAGCTTGAAGACTAGCGGGGGGGCAGATACGCAGTATTTT
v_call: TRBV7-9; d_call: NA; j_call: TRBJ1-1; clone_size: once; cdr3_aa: CASSLGAGVANTEAFF; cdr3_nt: TGTGCCAGCAGCTTAGGGGCGGGAGTGGCTAACACTGAAGCTTTCTTT
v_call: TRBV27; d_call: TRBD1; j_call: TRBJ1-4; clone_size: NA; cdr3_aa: CASSNYRGANEKLFF; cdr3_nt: TGTGCCAGCAGTAACTACAGGGGTGCTAATGAAAAACTGTTTTTT
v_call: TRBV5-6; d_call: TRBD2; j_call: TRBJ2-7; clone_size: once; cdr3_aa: CASSFVGAGRDEQYF; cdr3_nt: TGTGCCAGCAGCTTTGTTGGAGCGGGAAGGGACGAGCAGTACTTC
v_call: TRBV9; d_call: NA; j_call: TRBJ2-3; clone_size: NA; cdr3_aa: CASSVKVAESTDTQYF; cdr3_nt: TGTGCCAGCAGCGTAAAGGTAGCGGAGAGCACAGATACGCAGTATTTT
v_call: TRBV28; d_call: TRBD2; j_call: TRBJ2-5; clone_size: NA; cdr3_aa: CASSLGLAGVLETQYF; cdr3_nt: TGTGCCAGCAGTTTAGGACTAGCGGGAGTTTTGGAGACCCAGTACTTC
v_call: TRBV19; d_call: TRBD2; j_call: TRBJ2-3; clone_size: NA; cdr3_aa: CASSGGLAGHPSTDTQYF; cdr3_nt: TGTGCCAGTAGTGGGGGACTAGCGGGGCATCCTAGCACAGATACGCAGTATTTT
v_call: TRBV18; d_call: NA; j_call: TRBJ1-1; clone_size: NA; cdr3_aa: CASSPRGNTEAFF; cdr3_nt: TGTGCCAGCTCACCACGAGGGAACACTGAAGCTTTCTTT